A selection of T cell receptor beta chains follows, all from one sample in a study of T cells in Graves' hyperthyroidism and ophthalmopathy. TCRdb used MiXCR to reprocess the multiplex PCR reads, holding one entry per CDR3 protein. Of 450,000 to 600,000 distinct CDR3 sequences in the sample, around 20% are singletons; the top ten hold roughly 50%. The sequencing sample was made of blood. These receptors originate from a man aged 35 to 55 with Graves' ophthalmopathy. The conserved cysteine and the conserved F or W are not part of the CDR3 here.

v_gene,CDR3aa
TRBV19,ASSAYISRRNQPQH
TRBV20-1,SAPTTYSYNEQF
TRBV5-1,ASSQGQWNTEAF
TRBV5-5,ASSHGTVYEQY
TRBV7-2,ASRGGDRNEQY
TRBV30,ALDRTGGSGNTIY
TRBV7-3,ASGTSIGDTQY
TRBV4-3,ASSQDQGTAGETQY
TRBV29-1,SVDSGSLLDEQF
TRBV18,ASSPPLGTQVLGYT
TRBV11-2,ASSLVGADTQY
TRBV20-1,SVAPGTANYGYT
TRBV5-1,ASSSEGQGGVREQY
TRBV3-1,ASSQDQDRAETQY
TRBV7-9,ASSLAVVGTEAF
TRBV18,ASSPTGVQETQY
TRBV2,ASSFDRDQPQH
TRBV28,ASRPGTGGNTGELF
TRBV19,ASEQNYYGYT
TRBV28,ASRPSGRDTGELF
TRBV10-3,ATTGTGFHNEQF
TRBV30,AWNTGLVNEQF
TRBV3-1,ASSLYGTGRVDEQF
TRBV20-1,SGTQSGTEAF
TRBV10-3,AIRATSSGANVLT
TRBV6-1,ASSELVRGSSYEQY
TRBV27,ASSLSIDSDEQY
TRBV6-1,ASRQGLVYEQY
TRBV5-1,ASSYGQITDTQY
TRBV9,ASSVGDRRYNEQF
TRBV3-1,ASSRSGTGGSYNEQF
TRBV10-1,ASSGGLAGGNLYNEQF
TRBV20-1,SARDIRSTDTQY
TRBV6-1,ASIQWGANYGYT
TRBV19,ASIRVMNTEAF
TRBV5-8,ASSLGGLKNTEAF
TRBV28,AGRPTESNTEAF
TRBV11-2,ASSYRTGGAESNVLT
TRBV24-1,ATSDRDKVYGYT
TRBV6-5,ASSYRGYEQF
TRBV9,ASSVEAGDLYDFVSQY
TRBV5-6,ASSSTSGTGTFGDEQY
TRBV3-1,ASSHPDLQETQY
TRBV7-2,ASSSDRGREKLF
TRBV29-1,SVNWGSNTGELF
TRBV9,ASSGRERQAEDEKLF
TRBV20-1,SAPQGGPLVYGYT
TRBV2,ASSAMTTYEQY
TRBV20-1,SARMGQETQY
TRBV7-8,ASSPLVLAGGDTQY
TRBV3-1,ASSTRDRLGNEQF
TRBV15,ATSVVNTGELF
TRBV4-1,ASSQPGAARETQY
TRBV18,ASTGSRNEKLF
TRBV6-1,ASSAQGAGDQPQH
TRBV27,ASSYSTGESEKLF
TRBV18,ASSPQGTGNTEAF
TRBV5-1,ASSKGQFAETQY
TRBV11-2,ASSLGLASSYEQY
TRBV20-1,SARDPGVPGQETQY